The source of this T cell receptor (beta chain) is a study of blood T cell repertoires in COVID-19. The CDR3 is made up of 12 amino acids. The germline gives CDR1 MNHEY, CDR2 SVGAGI. Original processing notes: Amplification from reference gene primers served as the basis for estimated nucleated cell counts. The protocol was immunoSEQ multiplex PCR, while the TCRdb copy is restricted to in-frame clones and leaves out a portion. V and J calls plus clone size are reproduced from that table; the DNA served to infer D and trimming. The table shows approximately 290,000 clones, with around 85% occurring only once.

What was sequenced was PBMCs or T cells enriched from blood (not recorded which). V usage is TRBV6-5 and J usage is TRBJ1-2, with 8 bases fitting TRBD1. The TCR sequence derives from a woman younger than 45 who had recovered from COVID-19. The CDR3 spells CVGTGGNYGYTF. The CDR3 bases are TGTGTGGGGACAGGAGGAAACTATGGCTACACCTTC.